This T cell receptor beta chain was sequenced during a study of cytomegalovirus exposure and HLA in healthy donors. Broader study findings: Subsequent analysis showed first-cohort TCR clusters tending to co-occur in 120 validation repertoires. Researchers catalogued 164 TCR beta chains as cytomegalovirus-associated.

Donors were drawn from the approximately 110-subject validation cohort, separate from the roughly 700-subject first cohort. Here immunoSEQ multiplex PCR was the method, and the copy in TCRdb shows in-frame clones only, minus some. The sample consists of roughly 230,000 clones, roughly 88% of them appearing once. For this clone: As yet, its antigen is unknown.

V was shortened by 3 bases and J by 10 bases, with 13 bases between the two germline ends. The CDR3 sequence is 13 residues long. Germline V lookup: CDR1 ENHRY, CDR2 SYGVKD. The sequencing sample was made of PBMCs. The rearrangement links TRBV10-3 to TRBJ2-1, with no clear D. The sequence came from a woman aged 25-40 years in good health and CMV-seronegative. DNA of the CDR3: TGTGCCATCAGTGAAGGACGGACCCGAGAGCAGTTCTTC. Its protein product is CAISEGRTREQFF.